This TCR beta chain was profiled in a study of T cells in Graves' hyperthyroidism and ophthalmopathy. Patients showing uncontrolled infection, other autoimmune disease, pregnancy or lactation were ineligible. The length of the CDR3 is 16 residues. After removal of 5 bases from V and 4 bases from J, the junction contained 11 bases not matched to a gene. Germline CDR1 and CDR2: SGHTA and FQGNSA. Of note for this clonotype: The antigen remains undetermined.

Study-level points and caveats: Separating ophthalmopathy from stable hyperthyroidism was achieved by a 13 V-J model.

It was RNA transcripts that yielded the amplified TCR beta CDR3 regions. Researchers ran a first-round RT-PCR on the TCR CDR3 using the HTBI primer set. TCRdb analysed the multiplex PCR reads with MiXCR anew, one entry per CDR3 protein. The sample has about 540,000 distinct CDR3 sequences, roughly 46% seen once. Sequencing input: peripheral blood or thyroid tissue (not recorded which). The V call is TRBV7-2, the J call TRBJ2-7; 10 bases agree with TRBD1. The TCR comes from a woman under 30 with Graves' hyperthyroidism. CDR3 nucleotide sequence: TGTGCCAGCAGCCAAGATGAGACAGGGGGCGGGTACGAGCAGTACTTC. Its translation is CASSQDETGGGYEQYF.